This T cell receptor (beta chain) was recovered during a study of tumor-infiltrating lymphocytes in primary liver carcinoma (dated by TCRdb to the late 2010s). Some background on the complete study: Between late 2015 and 2016, roughly five patients in China with histopathologically diagnosed primary liver carcinoma had surgical resection. Of the five patients, three men and two women aged 30 to 69 years, four had hepatocellular carcinoma and one had combined HCC and intrahepatic cholangiocarcinoma. The five patients had tumors of stage T1-T3 N0M0, with maximum diameters ranging from 4.2 to 10 cm. Samples yielded roughly 3.65 to 7.13 million productive TCRbeta reads; read depth did not differ significantly between tissue types. TCRbeta repertoire sequencing, expression microarrays and whole-exome sequencing were combined in the study across five regions of each liver tumor, with adjacent normal tissue and blood also included. A total of 35 or so specimens from 5 patients, comprising about 25 tumor regions, 5 adjacent noncancerous liver tissues and 5 peripheral blood samples, were covered by TCRbeta repertoire sequencing. Repertoires from technical replicates were highly reproducible, with mean shared-clone rates around 0.89 and correlation coefficients above 0.95.

Blood RNA was extracted from unsorted whole blood with TRIzol reagent; germline DNA came from the DNeasy Blood & Tissue kit. Chronic HBV infection was present in the patients, and the patients were treatment-naive at sampling. Before surgery, roughly 4 milliliters of peripheral blood were drawn into K2EDTA tubes. Overall study results and their limits: Only five patients were included in the study, and the authors note that the findings should be validated in a larger study. Bulk unsorted samples precluded comparing CD4+ and CD8+ T cell repertoires. The top 250 clones made up a significantly larger repertoire fraction in tumors than in blood (p = 0.039). Only the TCR beta chain was sequenced, so true repertoire diversity is likely underestimated because unpaired alpha chains were not captured. Repertoire overlap was found to be higher between tumor regions (mean around 35%) than between tumor-adjacent (around 17%) or tumor-blood (around 15%) pairs, consistent with antigen-driven expansion.

At least ten counts were recorded for this clonotype. What antigen it recognizes has not been identified. No base quality information exists; no much larger clone differs at one position. Using a constant-region primer and ProtoScript II reverse transcriptase, TCRbeta-specific cDNA was reverse-transcribed from around 520 ng total RNA. Three nested multiplex PCR rounds, following a slightly modified ARM-PCR procedure, were used to build the TCRbeta libraries. Sample barcodes and Illumina adapters were attached in a final 25-cycle PCR using Deep VentR polymerase. Amplicons of 200-500 bp were gel-purified with a QIAquick gel extraction kit before sequencing. An Illumina HiSeq 2500 was used to sequence the TCRbeta amplicons, generating 250-bp paired-end reads. Processing in the source paper ran as follows. To recover full CDR3 sequences, reads were quality-trimmed using Trimmomatic v0.33 and paired reads were then merged using FLASH v1.2.11. V, D and J germline segments were assigned to the rearranged TCRbeta sequences using MiGEC v1.2.1b. Clonotype statistics, along with Shannon-Wiener diversity indices, were calculated using VDJtools v1.0.0. Except for diversity analysis, only each sample's 250 most abundant clonotypes were used in subsequent analyses to reduce sampling bias. Clones were called with MiXCR by TCRdb after fastp trimmed the public reads at Q25, and only in-frame beta chains were retained. When rows share a CDR3 protein, they turn into one entry using the most common DNA and genes. For this entry, the V and J calls and clone size follow TCRdb and not the study's own pipeline. Across this sample there are approximately 330,000 distinct CDR3 sequences, with around three fifths seen only once. The ten top clones hold about 6.5% of the sample.

Sequencing was carried out using peripheral blood. The sequence was obtained from a man between 35 and 55 years old with primary liver carcinoma and hepatitis B virus infection.

At the DNA level, the sequence is TGTGCCAGCAGCTTGTACGGGGAGACCCAGTACTTC. It encodes CASSLYGETQYF. The chain uses TRBV12-3 or TRBV12-4 and TRBJ2-5; too little of a D gene remains to name it. From cysteine to phenylalanine, the CDR3 is 12 amino acids long. Of all the DNA, just the CDR3 is kept, 36 bases in frame from base 1. V is reduced by 6 bases and J by 5 bases, leaving a spacing of 10 bases between them.